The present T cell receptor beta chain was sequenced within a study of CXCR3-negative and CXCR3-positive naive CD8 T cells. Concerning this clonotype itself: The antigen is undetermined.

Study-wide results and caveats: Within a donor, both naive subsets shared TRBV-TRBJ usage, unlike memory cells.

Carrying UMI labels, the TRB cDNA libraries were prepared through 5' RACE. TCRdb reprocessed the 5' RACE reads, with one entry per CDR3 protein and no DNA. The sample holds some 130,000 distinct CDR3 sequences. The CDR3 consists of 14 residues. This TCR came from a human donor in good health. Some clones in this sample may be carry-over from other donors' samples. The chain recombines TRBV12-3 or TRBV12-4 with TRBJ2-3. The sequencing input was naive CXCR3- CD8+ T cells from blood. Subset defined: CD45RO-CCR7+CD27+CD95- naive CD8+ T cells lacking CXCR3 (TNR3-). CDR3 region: CASSLRTATDTQYF.